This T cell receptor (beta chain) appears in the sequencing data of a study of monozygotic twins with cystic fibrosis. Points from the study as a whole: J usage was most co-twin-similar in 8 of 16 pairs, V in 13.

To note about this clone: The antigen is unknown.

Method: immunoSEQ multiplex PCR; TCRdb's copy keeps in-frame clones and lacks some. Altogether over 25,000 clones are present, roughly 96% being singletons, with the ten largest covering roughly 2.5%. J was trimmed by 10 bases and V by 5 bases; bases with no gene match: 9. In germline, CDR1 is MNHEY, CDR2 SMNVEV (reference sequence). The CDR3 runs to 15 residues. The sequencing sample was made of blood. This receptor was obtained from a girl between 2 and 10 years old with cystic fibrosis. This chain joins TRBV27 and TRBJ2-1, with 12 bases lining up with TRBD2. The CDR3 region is CASSLGTSGYLEQFF. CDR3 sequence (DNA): TGTGCCAGCAGTCTCGGGACTAGCGGGTATTTAGAGCAGTTCTTC.